The 21 T cell receptor beta chains listed next were all sequenced from one sample in a study of Ad26.COV2.S vaccination and SARS-CoV-2 variants. TCRdb's table, derived via immunoSEQ multiplex PCR, lists solely in-frame clones and lacks some. Of 100,000 or so clones listed, about 78% are singletons. Sample: peripheral blood, taken after recovery from COVID-19. These receptors were obtained from a human donor who had recovered from COVID-19.

V gene TRBV4-2 combines with J gene TRBJ2-5; no clear D gene. The germline V and J ends were trimmed by 4 bases and 2 bases, with 14 bases remaining between them. CDR1 is LGHNA and CDR2 is YNFKEQ in the germline V gene. This CDR3 has 15 residues. Written as DNA, the CDR3 is TGTGCCAGCAGCCCGACCGGGCTCATTCAAGAGACCCAGTACTTC. As protein: CASSPTGLIQETQYF.

The V and J genes are TRBV18 and TRBJ2-5; D is unclear. Germline CDR1 and CDR2: KGHSH and LQKENI. This CDR3 spans 11 amino acids. Trimming took off 4 bases at V and 2 bases at J, with 2 bases between the two ends. CDR3 bases: TGTGCCAGCTCACAACAAGAGACCCAGTACTTC. It yields the protein CASSQQETQYF.

This clone was detected a few times. This sequence joins TRBV15 and TRBJ2-5; the D gene could be TRBD1 or TRBD2 (6 bases each). The V and J ends lost 7 bases and 1 base respectively, with 10 bases between them. Germline CDR1 reads LNHNV; CDR2 reads YYDKDF (reference sequence). The CDR3 has 13 residues. CDR3 in amino acids: CATKGGGQETQYF. The CDR3 region has the DNA TGTGCCACCAAGGGGGGTGGCCAAGAGACCCAGTACTTC.

This rearrangement joins TRBV3-1 (or the pseudogene TRBV3-2) to TRBJ1-2; possible D gene TRBD1, 6 bases. The CDR3 is 14 residues long. CDR1 LGHDT and CDR2 YNNKEL come from the germline V gene (reference sequence). V was trimmed by 2 bases and J by 4 bases, leaving 11 bases between them. As DNA, the CDR3 is TGTGCCAGCAGCCAAACCCTCAGGGGCTATGGCTACACCTTC. Its translation is CASSQTLRGYGYTF.

J is TRBJ1-2 and V is TRBV6-5, with TRBD1 as a possible D gene (5 bases). Germline CDR1 reads MNHEY; CDR2 reads SVGAGI. Trimming took off 0 bases at V and 3 bases at J, with 8 bases between the two ends. The CDR3 sequence is 14 residues long. The CDR3 here is CASSYSSGHYGYTF. As DNA, the CDR3 is TGTGCCAGCAGTTACTCGTCAGGGCACTATGGCTACACCTTC.

The chain carries TRBV2 and TRBJ1-4; TRBD1 is a possible D gene (5 bases). In germline, CDR1 is SNHLY, CDR2 FYNNEI. The ends were cut back, 0 bases at V and 11 bases at J, with 22 bases in the middle. The CDR3 sequence is 17 residues long. The DNA of the CDR3 is TGTGCCAGCAGTGAAGCCAGTCGGGGACCTCTGGACCGGAAACTGTTTTTT. Translated, it gives CASSEASRGPLDRKLFF.

This CDR3 is CASSRDQPNSPLYEQYF. CDR3 bases: TGTGCCAGCTCACGTGACCAGCCAAACTCCCCTCTCTACGAGCAGTACTTC. This sequence joins TRBV18 and TRBJ2-7; D remains unclear. Germline V gene data show CDR1 as KGHSH and CDR2 as LQKENI. This CDR3 contains 17 residues. V lost 4 bases, J lost 3 bases, and 22 bases lay in between.

This chain connects TRBV5-1 to TRBJ1-4; D unclear. The germline gives CDR1 SGHRS, CDR2 YFSETQ. The CDR3 has 15 residues. V was pared by 1 base and J by 6 bases, with 13 bases between. CDR3 region: CASSLSRPGDEKLFF. The CDR3 DNA sequence: TGCGCCAGCAGCTTGTCGCGGCCAGGAGATGAAAAACTGTTTTTT.

The rearrangement joins TRBV7-2 to TRBJ2-1; maybe TRBD2 (7 bases). The ends were cut back, 0 bases at V and 8 bases at J, with 11 bases in the middle. Germline loops: CDR1 SGHTA, CDR2 FQGNSA. The CDR3 has 14 amino acids. DNA for the CDR3: TGTGCCAGCAGCTTAGCGGGGGGGCCGGATGAGCAGTTCTTC. It specifies CASSLAGGPDEQFF.

The genes are TRBV6-5 and TRBJ1-2; D call uncertain. CDR1 is MNHEY, CDR2 SVGAGI, per germline. The CDR3 is 13 residues long. The V gene lost 6 bases and the J gene lost 4 bases, with 12 bases spanning the gap. The DNA for the CDR3 is TGTGCCAGCAGGCTGGGCACAATCTATGGCTACACCTTC. Protein sequence: CASRLGTIYGYTF.

This chain uses TRBV19 with TRBJ1-1, with D possibly TRBD1 on 5 matching bases. The germline CDR1 and CDR2 sequences are LNHDA and SQIVND (reference sequence). V shed 5 bases and J shed 3 bases, with 7 bases lying between them. The CDR3 has 12 residues. This CDR3 is CASSEGYTEAFF. The CDR3 DNA is TGTGCCAGTAGTGAGGGGTACACTGAAGCTTTCTTT.

The chain employs TRBV28 and TRBJ2-7, with a weak D call TRBD1 (6 bases). Germline V gene data show CDR1 as MDHEN and CDR2 as SYDVKM. Between the trimmed V and J ends, which lost 4 bases and 3 bases, there was a span of 16 bases. The CDR3 has 15 amino acids. The CDR3 region has the DNA TGTGCCAGCAGTTCGGACCGGGACATGATCTACGAGCAGTACTTC. It yields the protein CASSSDRDMIYEQYF.

This clone was seen only a few times. The CDR3 DNA sequence: TGTGCCAGCAGCTTAGCTCAGGGGCCCGAGACAGGGATCTGGGAGAACACCGGGGAGCTGTTTTTT. It encodes CASSLAQGPETGIWENTGELFF. The chain carries TRBV7-2 and TRBJ2-2; 7 positions agree with TRBD1. V shed 0 bases, J shed 1 base, and the junction held 20 bases outside the gene matches. This CDR3 comprises 22 residues. In germline, CDR1 is SGHTA, CDR2 FQGNSA.

CDR3 nucleotide sequence: TGCGCCAGCAGCCAAGCTGGAGGGGGCGCGTATGGGGCCAACGTCCTGACTTTC. Protein sequence: CASSQAGGGAYGANVLTF. The chain carries TRBV4-3 and TRBJ2-6; perhaps TRBD1 as D (7 bases). The V end was cut by 1 base, the J end by 3 bases, with 16 bases between. Germline V gives CDR1 LGHNA, CDR2 YSLEER. There are 18 residues in the CDR3.

The chain links TRBV10-3 to TRBJ1-2; D gene uncertain. Germline CDR1 and CDR2: ENHRY and SYGVKD. V was clipped by 6 bases and J by 2 bases, with 10 bases between them. CDR3 size: 13 residues. CDR3 bases: TGTGCCATCAGCACGGACGAAAACTATGGCTACACCTTC. Amino acids: CAISTDENYGYTF.

This clone has more than one count but fewer than ten. V is TRBV7-7 and J is TRBJ2-5, with 7 bases lining up with TRBD1. The V gene's germline CDR1 is SSHAT and CDR2 FNYEAQ (reference sequence). V gave up 2 bases and J gave up 5 bases; unmatched junction bases: 14. The CDR3 runs to 17 residues. CDR3 residues: CASSLNRGAAPLETQYF. CDR3 bases: TGTGCCAGCAGCTTAAACAGGGGAGCTGCACCCTTGGAGACCCAGTACTTC.

The sample holds a few counts of this clone. V and J are TRBV5-4 and TRBJ2-1, with 14 positions matching TRBD2. The CDR3 contains 15 residues. V shed 4 bases, J shed 9 bases, and the junction held 6 bases outside the gene matches. Per the germline V gene, CDR1 is SGHNT and CDR2 is YYREEE (reference sequence). Here the CDR3 reads CASSPGLAGGVEQFF. The CDR3 nucleotides are TGTGCCAGCAGCCCCGGACTAGCGGGGGGTGTTGAGCAGTTCTTC.

This chain links TRBV19 with TRBJ1-5; no firm D call. Germline CDR1 and CDR2: LNHDA and SQIVND (reference sequence). There are 15 residues in the CDR3. The V end was cut by 5 bases, the J end by 0 bases, with 11 bases between. In DNA form, the CDR3 reads TGTGCCAGTAGTCGTCGGGAAAATAGCAATCAGCCCCAGCATTTT. Amino acids: CASSRRENSNQPQHF.

The genes are TRBV19 and TRBJ2-7, with 7 bases aligning to TRBD1. V lost 3 bases, J lost 7 bases, and 21 bases stayed unmatched. The CDR3 is 18 residues long. Looked up from germline, CDR1 is LNHDA and CDR2 is SQIVND (reference sequence). The CDR3 is CASSMRGHSSSGFQEQYF. CDR3 coding DNA: TGTGCCAGTAGTATGAGGGGGCACTCCTCCTCCGGGTTCCAAGAGCAGTACTTC. The full variable domain, rest sourced from reference TRBV19 and TRBJ2-7, is DGGITQSPKYLFRKEGQNVTLSCEQNLNHDAMYWYRQDPGQGLRLIYYSQIVNDFQKGDIAEGYSVSREKKESFPLTVTSAQKNPTAFYLCASSMRGHSSSGFQEQYFGPGTRLTVT.

Only a few counts were recorded for this clone. V usage is TRBV19 and J usage is TRBJ1-2, with unresolved D. Trimming removed 3 bases at V and 5 bases at J, with 13 bases between. The CDR3 runs 14 residues. Germline values: CDR1 LNHDA, CDR2 SQIVND (reference sequence). CDR3 region: CASSMEVGEYGYTF. CDR3 in DNA: TGTGCCAGTAGTATGGAGGTCGGGGAATATGGCTACACCTTC.

This clone was picked up a small number of times. This chain connects TRBV2 to TRBJ2-7; D gene ambiguous. Germline V gene sequence: CDR1 SNHLY, CDR2 FYNNEI. This CDR3 is built from 12 residues. The V end lost 8 bases, the J end lost 2 bases, and 10 bases lay between the germline ends. CDR3: CASGQIPYEQYF. CDR3 coding DNA: TGTGCCAGCGGGCAGATCCCCTACGAGCAGTACTTC.